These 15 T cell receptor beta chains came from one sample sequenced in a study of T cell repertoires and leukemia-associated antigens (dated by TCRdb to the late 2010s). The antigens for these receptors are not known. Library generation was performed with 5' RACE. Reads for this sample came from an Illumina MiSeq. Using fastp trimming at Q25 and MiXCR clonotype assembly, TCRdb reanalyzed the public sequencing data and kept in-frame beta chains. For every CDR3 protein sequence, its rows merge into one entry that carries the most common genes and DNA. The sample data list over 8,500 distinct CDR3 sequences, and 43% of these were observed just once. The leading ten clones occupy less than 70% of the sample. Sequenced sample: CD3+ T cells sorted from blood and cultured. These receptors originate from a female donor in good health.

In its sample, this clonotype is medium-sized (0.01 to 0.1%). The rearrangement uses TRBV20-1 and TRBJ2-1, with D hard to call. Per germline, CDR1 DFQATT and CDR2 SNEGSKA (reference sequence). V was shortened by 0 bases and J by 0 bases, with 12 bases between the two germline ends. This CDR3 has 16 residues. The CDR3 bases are TGCAGTGCTAGAGACAGGTGGCGAGGCTCCTACAATGAGCAGTTCTTC. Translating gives CSARDRWRGSYNEQFF.

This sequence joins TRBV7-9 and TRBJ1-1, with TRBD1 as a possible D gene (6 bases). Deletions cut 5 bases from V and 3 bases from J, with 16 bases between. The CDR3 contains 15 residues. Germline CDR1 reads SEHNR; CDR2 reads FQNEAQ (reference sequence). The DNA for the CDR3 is TGTGCCAGCAGCCCACAGGGAACCGTCGACACTGAAGCTTTCTTT. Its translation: CASSPQGTVDTEAFF.

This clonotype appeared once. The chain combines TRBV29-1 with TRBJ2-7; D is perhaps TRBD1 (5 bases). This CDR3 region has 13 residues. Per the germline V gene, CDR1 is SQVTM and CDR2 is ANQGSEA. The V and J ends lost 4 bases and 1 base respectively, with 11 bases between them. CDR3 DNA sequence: TGCAGCGTTGGGGGCCTCAATTCCTACGAGCAGTACTTC. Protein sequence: CSVGGLNSYEQYF.

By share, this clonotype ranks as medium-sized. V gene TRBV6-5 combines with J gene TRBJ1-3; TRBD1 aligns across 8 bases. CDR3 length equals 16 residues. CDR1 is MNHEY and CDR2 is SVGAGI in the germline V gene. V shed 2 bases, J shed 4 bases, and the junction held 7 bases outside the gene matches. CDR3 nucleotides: TGTGCCAGCAGTTACAGACGACAGGGGTGGGGAAACACCATATATTTT. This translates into CASSYRRQGWGNTIYF.

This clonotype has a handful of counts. The CDR3 DNA reads as TGCGCCAGCAGCCAAGTAGGGACAGTTAACTACAATGAGCAGTTCTTC. This translates into CASSQVGTVNYNEQFF. The rearrangement links TRBV4-1 to TRBJ2-1; 7 bases line up with TRBD1. The V and J ends lost 1 base and 3 bases, in that order; junction bases with no gene match: 6. Germline lookup yields CDR1 MGHRA and CDR2 YSYEKL. The CDR3 has 16 amino acids.

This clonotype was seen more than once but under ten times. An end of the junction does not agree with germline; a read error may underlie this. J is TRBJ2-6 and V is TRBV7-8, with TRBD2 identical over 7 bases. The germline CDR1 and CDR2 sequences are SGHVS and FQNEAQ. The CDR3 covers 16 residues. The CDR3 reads CASSLAVVSGANVLTF. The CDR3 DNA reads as TGTGCCAGCAGCCTAGCGGTGGTCTCTGGGGCCAACGTCCTGACTTTC. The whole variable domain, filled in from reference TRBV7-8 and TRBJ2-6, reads GAGVSQSPRYKVAKRGQDVALRCDPISGHVSLFWYQQALGQGPEFLTYFQNEAQLDKSGLPSDRFFAERPEGSVSTLKIQRTQQEDSAVYLCASSLAVVSGANVLTFGAGSRLTVL.

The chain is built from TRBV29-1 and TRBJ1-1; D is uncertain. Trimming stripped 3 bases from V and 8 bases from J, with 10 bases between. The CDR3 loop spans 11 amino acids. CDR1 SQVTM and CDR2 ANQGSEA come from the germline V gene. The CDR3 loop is CSVDPGTEAFF. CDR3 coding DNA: TGCAGCGTTGACCCGGGTACGGAAGCTTTCTTT.

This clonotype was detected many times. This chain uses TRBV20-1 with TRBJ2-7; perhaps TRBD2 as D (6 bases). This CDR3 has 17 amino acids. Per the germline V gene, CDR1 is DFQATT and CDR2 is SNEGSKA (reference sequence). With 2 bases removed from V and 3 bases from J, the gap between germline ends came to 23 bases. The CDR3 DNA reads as TGCAGTGCTAGATGGACGACTAGTGGGAGTTTCTTCTACGAGCAGTACTTC. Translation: CSARWTTSGSFFYEQYF.

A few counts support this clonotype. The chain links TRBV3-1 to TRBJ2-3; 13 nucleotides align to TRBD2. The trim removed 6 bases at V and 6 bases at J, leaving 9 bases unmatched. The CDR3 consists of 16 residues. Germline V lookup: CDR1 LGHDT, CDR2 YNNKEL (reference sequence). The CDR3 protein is CASRPGLAGVGDTQYF. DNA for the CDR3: TGTGCCAGCAGACCCGGACTAGCGGGAGTAGGGGATACGCAGTATTTT.

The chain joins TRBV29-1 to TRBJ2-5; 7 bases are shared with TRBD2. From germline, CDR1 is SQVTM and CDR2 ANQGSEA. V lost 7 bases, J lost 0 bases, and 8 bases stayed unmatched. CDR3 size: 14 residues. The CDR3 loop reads CSGLSGSYQETQYF. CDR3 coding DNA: TGCAGCGGACTTAGCGGGTCTTACCAAGAGACCCAGTACTTC. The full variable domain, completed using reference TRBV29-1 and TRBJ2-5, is SAVISQKPSRDICQRGTSLTIQCQVDSQVTMMFWYRQQPGQSLTLIATANQGSEATYESGFVIDKFPISRPNLTFSTLTVSNMSPEDSSIYLCSGLSGSYQETQYFGPGTRLLVL.

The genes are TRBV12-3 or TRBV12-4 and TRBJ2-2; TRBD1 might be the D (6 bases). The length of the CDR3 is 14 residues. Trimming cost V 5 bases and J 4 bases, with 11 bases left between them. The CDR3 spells CASSPGQSTGELFF. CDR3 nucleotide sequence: TGTGCCAGCAGTCCGGGACAATCCACCGGGGAGCTGTTTTTT.

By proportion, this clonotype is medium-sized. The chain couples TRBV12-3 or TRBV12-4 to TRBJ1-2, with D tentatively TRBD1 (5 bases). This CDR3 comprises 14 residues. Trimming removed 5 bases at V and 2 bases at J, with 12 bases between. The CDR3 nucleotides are TGTGCCAGCAGTCAGGGACTGGAGAACTATGGCTACACCTTC. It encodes CASSQGLENYGYTF.

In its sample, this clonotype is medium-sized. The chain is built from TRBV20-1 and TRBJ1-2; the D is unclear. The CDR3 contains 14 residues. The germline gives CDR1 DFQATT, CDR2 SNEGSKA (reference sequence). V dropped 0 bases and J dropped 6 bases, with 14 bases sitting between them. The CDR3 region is CSAREEGQPDGYTF. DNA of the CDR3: TGCAGTGCTAGAGAGGAAGGCCAGCCAGATGGCTACACCTTC.

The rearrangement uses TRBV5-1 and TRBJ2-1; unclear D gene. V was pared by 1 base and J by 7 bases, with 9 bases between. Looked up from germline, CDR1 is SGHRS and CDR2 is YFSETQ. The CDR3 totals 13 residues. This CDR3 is CASSLISENEQFF. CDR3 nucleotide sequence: TGCGCCAGCAGCTTGATAAGCGAAAATGAGCAGTTCTTC.

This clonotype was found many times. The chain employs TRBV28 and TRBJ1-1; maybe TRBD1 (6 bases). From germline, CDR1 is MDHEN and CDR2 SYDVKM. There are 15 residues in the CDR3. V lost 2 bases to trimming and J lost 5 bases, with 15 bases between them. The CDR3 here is CASSLNTGLGTEAFF. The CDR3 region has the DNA TGTGCCAGCAGTTTAAACACAGGGTTAGGAACTGAAGCTTTCTTT.